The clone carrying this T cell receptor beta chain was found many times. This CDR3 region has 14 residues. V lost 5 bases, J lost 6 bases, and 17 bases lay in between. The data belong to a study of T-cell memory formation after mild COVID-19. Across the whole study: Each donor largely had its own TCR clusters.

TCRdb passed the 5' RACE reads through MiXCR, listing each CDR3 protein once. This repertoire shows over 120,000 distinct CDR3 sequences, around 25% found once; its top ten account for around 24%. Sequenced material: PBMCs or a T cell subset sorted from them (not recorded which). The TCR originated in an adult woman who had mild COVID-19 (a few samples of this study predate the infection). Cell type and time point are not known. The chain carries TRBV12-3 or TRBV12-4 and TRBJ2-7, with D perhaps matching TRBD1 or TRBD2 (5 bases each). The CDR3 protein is CASSISGTHGEQYF. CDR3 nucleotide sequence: TGTGCCAGCAGTATCTCCGGGACCCACGGCGAGCAGTACTTC.